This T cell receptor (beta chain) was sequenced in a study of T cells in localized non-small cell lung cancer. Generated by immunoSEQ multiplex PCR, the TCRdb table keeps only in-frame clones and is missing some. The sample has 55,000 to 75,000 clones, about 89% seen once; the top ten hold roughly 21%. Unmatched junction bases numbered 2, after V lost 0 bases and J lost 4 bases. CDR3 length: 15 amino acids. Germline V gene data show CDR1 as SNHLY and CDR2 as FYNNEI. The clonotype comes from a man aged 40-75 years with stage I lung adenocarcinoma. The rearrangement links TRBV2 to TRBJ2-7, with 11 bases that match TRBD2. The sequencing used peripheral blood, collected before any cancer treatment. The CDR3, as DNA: TGTGCCAGCAGTGAAGCGGCTAGCGGGGGGTACGAGCAGTACTTC. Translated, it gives CASSEAASGGYEQYF.